Below are 23 T cell receptor beta chains sequenced from a single sample in a study of Graves' ophthalmopathy and Graves' hyperthyroidism. Researchers took RNA transcripts and amplified TCR beta CDR3 regions from them. Investigators did first-round RT-PCR with HTBI primers, then second-round multiplex PCR. MiXCR, run by TCRdb on the multiplex PCR reads, gives a single entry per CDR3 protein. The sample yields hundreds of thousands of distinct CDR3 sequences, about 40% seen once. Sequences were obtained from peripheral blood. These TCRs come from an adult man with Graves' ophthalmopathy.

The V call is TRBV19, the J call TRBJ1-5, with D possibly being TRBD1 (6 bases). V lost 6 bases to trimming and J lost 7 bases, with 16 bases between them. CDR3 length equals 14 residues. From germline, CDR1 is LNHDA and CDR2 SQIVND (reference sequence). The CDR3 spells CASSEGTRGQPQHF. The DNA of the CDR3 is TGTGCCAGTAGCGAGGGGACAAGGGGGCAGCCCCAGCATTTT. Combining the CDR3 with reference TRBV19 and TRBJ1-5 gives the whole variable domain DGGITQSPKYLFRKEGQNVTLSCEQNLNHDAMYWYRQDPGQGLRLIYYSQIVNDFQKGDIAEGYSVSREKKESFPLTVTSAQKNPTAFYLCASSEGTRGQPQHFGDGTRLSIL.

This clonotype was counted between two and nine times. The CDR3 DNA sequence: TGTGCCAGCAGTTCCTCCGGGAACGAGCAGTACTTC. Protein product: CASSSSGNEQYF. This chain joins TRBV6-2 or TRBV6-3 and TRBJ2-7, with D possibly TRBD2 on 5 matching bases. V was pared by 4 bases and J by 5 bases, with 9 bases between. The CDR3 runs to 12 residues. Per germline, CDR1 MNHEY and CDR2 SVGEGT.

This clonotype occurred many times. The chain has TRBV2 and TRBJ1-1; the D is unclear. The germline CDR1 and CDR2 sequences are SNHLY and FYNNEI. V gave up 8 bases and J gave up 3 bases, with 1 base separating them. The CDR3 covers 9 residues. The CDR3 sequence is CASYTEAFF. CDR3 in DNA: TGTGCCAGCTACACTGAAGCTTTCTTT.

To note about this clonotype: At one end, the junction sequence differs from germline, possibly due to a read error. V gene TRBV11-2 combines with J gene TRBJ2-2; weak D call: TRBD2 (5 bases). CDR3 length: 16 amino acids. Germline values: CDR1 SGHAT, CDR2 FQNNGV. CDR3 in DNA: TGCGCCAGCAGCCAAGACACCCGGGGAAGCACCGGGGAGCTGTTTTTT. Translation: CASSQDTRGSTGELFF.

This clonotype was observed at least ten times. The chain couples TRBV6-5 to TRBJ2-5; maybe TRBD1 (5 bases). Per germline, CDR1 MNHEY and CDR2 SVGAGI. V lost 7 bases and J 2 bases, leaving 8 bases between the germline ends. The CDR3 is made up of 12 amino acids. CDR3 loop: CASMGLQETQYF. CDR3 bases: TGTGCCAGCATGGGGCTTCAAGAGACCCAGTACTTC.

The chain combines TRBV7-9 with TRBJ2-5; perhaps TRBD2 as D (7 bases). The J call may be in error: the DNA end matches TRBJ2-7 better. The CDR3 length is 15 residues. Germline values: CDR1 SEHNR, CDR2 FQNEAQ (reference sequence). The CDR3 loop is CASSFGGGSVYEQYF. The CDR3, as DNA: TGTGCCAGCAGCTTTGGCGGGGGCTCAGTCTACGAGCAGTACTTC.

The gene calls are TRBV4-3 and TRBJ1-3, with TRBD1 identical over 10 bases. This CDR3 has 16 amino acids. V shed 2 bases, J shed 1 base, and the junction held 2 bases outside the gene matches. Germline lookup yields CDR1 LGHNA and CDR2 YSLEER. The CDR3, as DNA: TGCGCCAGCAGCCAAAGGACAGGGGGATCTGGAAACACCATATATTTT. It codes for CASSQRTGGSGNTIYF.

Ten or more counts support this clonotype. V usage is TRBV20-1 and J usage is TRBJ1-5, with D uncertain. The CDR3 consists of 12 residues. V was pared by 2 bases and J by 4 bases, with 6 bases between. The germline V gene has CDR1 DFQATT and CDR2 SNEGSKA (reference sequence). Here the CDR3 reads CSARLQNQPQHF. DNA of the CDR3: TGCAGTGCTAGACTACAGAATCAGCCCCAGCATTTT.

As concerns this clonotype: Compared with germline, one end of the junction differs, possibly owing to a read error. The gene calls are TRBV25-1 and TRBJ2-6; D possibly corresponds to TRBD2 (5 bases). This CDR3 comprises 14 residues. Germline V gene data show CDR1 as MGHDK and CDR2 as SYGVNS. CDR3 protein: CASSEWVSGNTEAF. As DNA, the CDR3 is TGTGCCAGCAGTGAATGGGTATCGGGGAACACTGAAGCTTTC.

With respect to this clonotype: A read error is possible here, since a much larger clone lies one base away. The chain uses TRBV10-3 and TRBJ1-2; possibly TRBD1 for D (5 bases). CDR1 ENHRY and CDR2 SYGVKD come from the germline V gene. The CDR3 consists of 15 residues. CDR3 coding DNA: TGTGCCAGCAGTGCGACTCGGACGCAGGGCCATGGCTACACCTTC. Translated: CASSATRTQGHGYTF.

In this sample, this clonotype turned up many times. The V call is TRBV10-3, the J call TRBJ2-7; 8 bases fit TRBD1. The CDR3 runs to 14 residues. V lost 7 bases to trimming and J lost 0 bases; unmatched junction nucleotides: 5. The germline gives CDR1 ENHRY, CDR2 SYGVKD. CDR3 bases: TGTGCCATCACCCGGACAGGGAGCTCCTACGAGCAGTACTTC. As protein: CAITRTGSSYEQYF.

This clonotype came up many times. The gene calls are TRBV24-1 and TRBJ2-5, with 10 bases lining up with TRBD1. The CDR3 spans 15 residues. V trimming: 5 bases; J trimming: 4 bases; junction bases outside the gene matches: 6. Germline values: CDR1 KGHDR, CDR2 SFDVKD. This chain's CDR3 is CATSAATGGRETQYF. The CDR3 coding sequence is TGTGCCACCAGTGCCGCGACAGGGGGCAGAGAGACCCAGTACTTC.

This clonotype came up many times. This chain connects TRBV15 to TRBJ1-2; D is perhaps TRBD1 (6 bases). The CDR3 has 15 residues. Germline V gene sequence: CDR1 LNHNV, CDR2 YYDKDF (reference sequence). V was clipped by 3 bases and J by 2 bases, with 13 bases between them. The CDR3 sequence is CATSRDRRENYGYTF. The CDR3 nucleotides read TGTGCCACCAGCAGGGACAGAAGGGAGAACTATGGCTACACCTTC. Full variable domain (remainder filled in from reference TRBV15 and TRBJ1-2): DAMVIQNPRYQVTQFGKPVTLSCSQTLNHNVMYWYQQKSSQAPKLLFHYYDKDFNNEADTPDNFQSRRPNTSFCFLDIRSPGLGDTAMYLCATSRDRRENYGYTFGSGTRLTVV.

This sequence joins TRBV4-2 and TRBJ2-7; 11 bases line up with TRBD2. CDR1 and CDR2 (germline): LGHNA, YNFKEQ. Unmatched junction bases numbered 9, after V lost 2 bases and J lost 0 bases. This CDR3 comprises 18 residues. As DNA, the CDR3 is TGTGCCAGCAGCCAAAAGGTTCTTCTAGCGGGAGGCTCCTACGAGCAGTACTTC. Protein sequence: CASSQKVLLAGGSYEQYF.

In its sample, this clonotype was seen many times. J is TRBJ2-7 and V is TRBV10-3; TRBD1 matches at 7 bases. The CDR3 is 13 residues long. Germline V gene sequence: CDR1 ENHRY, CDR2 SYGVKD. Trimming took 6 bases from V and 1 from J; bases not matched to a gene: 3. In DNA form, the CDR3 reads TGTGCCATCAGAACAGGGGATTCCTACGAGCAGTACTTC. Its protein is CAIRTGDSYEQYF.

Concerning this clonotype: This may stem from a read error, because a much larger clone lies one nucleotide away. This chain connects TRBV7-9 to TRBJ2-2, with D perhaps matching TRBD1 or TRBD2 (5 bases each). The V gene's germline CDR1 is SEHNR and CDR2 FQNEAQ (reference sequence). The CDR3 covers 16 residues. CDR3 loop: CASSLASGTYAGELFF. The CDR3 region has the DNA TGCGCCAGCAGCTTGGCCTCCGGGACCTACGCCGGGGAGCTGTTTTTT.

This clonotype has just a few counts. The V call is TRBV5-1, the J call TRBJ1-6, with 10 bases that match TRBD1. This CDR3 is 16 amino acids long. Germline loops: CDR1 SGHRS, CDR2 YFSETQ. Losses at the gene ends were 10 bases for V and 4 bases for J; bases not matched to a gene: 11. The CDR3 protein is CAGLKTGGSYNSPLHF. For the CDR3, the DNA is TGCGCCGGATTAAAGACAGGGGGCTCTTATAATTCACCCCTCCACTTT. Filled out from reference TRBV5-1 and TRBJ1-6, the complete variable domain reads KAGVTQTPRYLIKTRGQQVTLSCSPISGHRSVSWYQQTPGQGLQFLFEYFSETQRNKGNFPGRFSGRQFSNSRSEMNVSTLELGDSALYLCAGLKTGGSYNSPLHFGNGTRLTVT.

This clonotype was detected only a few times. The genes are TRBV5-6 and TRBJ2-7; unclear D gene. The V gene lost 3 bases and the J gene lost 5 bases, with 6 bases spanning the gap. The germline V gene has CDR1 SGHDT and CDR2 YYEEEE. The CDR3 totals 11 residues. The CDR3 reads CASSWTHEQYF. The CDR3 coding sequence is TGTGCCAGCAGCTGGACCCACGAGCAGTACTTC. Filled out from reference TRBV5-6 and TRBJ2-7, the complete variable domain reads DAGVTQSPTHLIKTRGQQVTLRCSPKSGHDTVSWYQQALGQGPQFIFQYYEEEERQRGNFPDRFSGHQFPNYSSELNVNALLLGDSALYLCASSWTHEQYFGPGTRLTVT.

In this sample, this clonotype turned up many times. The rearrangement uses TRBV7-6 and TRBJ2-5; maybe TRBD1 (5 bases). Trimming pared 4 bases from V and 9 bases from J, leaving 24 bases between. This CDR3 contains 16 residues. Germline V gene lookup returns CDR1 SGHVS and CDR2 FNYEAQ. The CDR3 nucleotides are TGTGCCAGCAGCTCGGTCCGACAGAGACAAGAGGTGGCCCAGTACTTC. This encodes CASSSVRQRQEVAQYF.

The chain recombines TRBV25-1 with TRBJ1-1; D may be TRBD1 (5 bases). The length of the CDR3 is 13 residues. The V gene lost 8 bases and the J gene lost 4 bases, with 14 bases spanning the gap. Germline CDR1 reads MGHDK; CDR2 reads SYGVNS. CDR3 DNA: TGTGCCAGCGTTGATGGGGGTGTCACTGAAGCTTTCTTT. Its translation: CASVDGGVTEAFF.

The chain has TRBV11-2 and TRBJ1-2, with D perhaps TRBD1 (6 bases). CDR1 and CDR2 from the germline V gene are SGHAT and FQNNGV. The CDR3 length is 15 residues. V was clipped by 5 bases and J by 6 bases, with 19 bases between them. The CDR3 here is CASSQDSPLWDGYTF. CDR3 sequence (DNA): TGTGCCAGCAGCCAGGACAGTCCTCTCTGGGATGGCTACACCTTC.

The chain links TRBV2 to TRBJ1-2; the match to TRBD1 covers 12 bases. V trimming: 7 bases; J trimming: 4 bases; junction bases outside the gene matches: 4. The CDR3 sequence is 14 residues long. Per germline, CDR1 SNHLY and CDR2 FYNNEI. CDR3 DNA sequence: TGTGCCAGCATCCGGGACAGGGGGCTCTATGGCTACACCTTC. As protein: CASIRDRGLYGYTF.

The J gene is TRBJ1-5, the V gene TRBV5-1; maybe TRBD1 (5 bases). This CDR3 comprises 13 residues. CDR1 and CDR2 from the germline V gene are SGHRS and YFSETQ. With 2 bases removed from V and 5 bases from J, the gap between germline ends came to 8 bases. Here the CDR3 reads CASSFSGDQPQHF. CDR3 sequence (DNA): TGCGCCAGCAGCTTCTCGGGGGATCAGCCCCAGCATTTT.